This entry concerns a single TCR beta chain. These data are taken from a study of blood T cell repertoires in COVID-19. This CDR3 has 18 residues. In germline, CDR1 is MNHEY, CDR2 SVGEGT. V was trimmed by 2 bases and J by 2 bases, leaving 21 bases between them. Clones were sequenced by immunoSEQ multiplex PCR, and TCRdb holds only the in-frame ones, with some missing. The profile shows some 300,000 clones, about nine tenths of them singletons. Individuals aged roughly 18 to 95 years were recruited from 24 US areas. Each recovered donor of Cohort 3 presented with two negative PCRs, clearance, or symptom resolution.

This sequence originates from a woman in her twenties or thirties who had recovered from COVID-19. Sequenced sample: PBMCs or T cells enriched from blood (not recorded which). V and J are TRBV6-2 or TRBV6-3 and TRBJ1-1, with D perhaps TRBD1 (6 bases). DNA of the CDR3: TGTGCCAGCAGTTACCTACCCGGGGGGCCGTCCTCCAACACTGAAGCTTTCTTT. Translated: CASSYLPGGPSSNTEAFF.